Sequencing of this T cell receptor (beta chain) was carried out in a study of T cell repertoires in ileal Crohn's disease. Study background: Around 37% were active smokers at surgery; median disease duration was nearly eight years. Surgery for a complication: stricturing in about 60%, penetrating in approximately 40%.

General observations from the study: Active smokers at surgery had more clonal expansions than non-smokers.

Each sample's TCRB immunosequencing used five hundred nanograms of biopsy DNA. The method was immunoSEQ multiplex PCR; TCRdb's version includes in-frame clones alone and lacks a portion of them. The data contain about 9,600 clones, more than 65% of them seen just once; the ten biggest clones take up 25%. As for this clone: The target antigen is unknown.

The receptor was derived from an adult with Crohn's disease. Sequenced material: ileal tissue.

CDR3 residues: CAWTRQGNYGYTF. Here the CDR3 DNA reads TGTGCCTGGACCCGACAGGGGAACTATGGCTACACCTTC. V and J are TRBV30 and TRBJ1-2; the match to TRBD1 covers 8 bases. The V and J ends lost 4 bases and 2 bases, in that order; junction bases with no gene match: 3. CDR1 is GTSNPN, CDR2 SVGIG, per germline (reference sequence). The CDR3 contains 13 residues.